These 28 T cell receptor beta chains were sequenced from one sample in a study of T-cell reconstitution after alpha-beta-depleted transplantation in children. TCRbeta library construction was performed incorporating unique molecular identifiers. Each CDR3 protein gets one entry after TCRdb re-called the PCR reads with MiXCR. The table includes 120,000 or so distinct CDR3 sequences, 20% to 25% detected once. The sequencing here drew on PBMCs, mostly from graft donor cells, taken 180 days after TCRalphabeta/CD19-depleted stem cell transplant. The receptors come from a male patient under 10 years old who had a stem cell transplant for chronic granulomatous disease, so the T cells may come from the graft donor.

In this sample, this clonotype turned up many times. The chain uses TRBV29-1 and TRBJ2-7, with 9 bases matching TRBD2. The germline gives CDR1 SQVTM, CDR2 ANQGSEA. The trim removed 7 bases at V and 1 base at J, leaving 5 bases unmatched. The CDR3 consists of 13 residues. The CDR3 loop reads CSAGLARSYEQYF. The CDR3 DNA reads as TGCAGCGCCGGACTAGCGAGATCCTACGAGCAGTACTTC.

The gene calls are TRBV20-1 and TRBJ2-4, with TRBD1 matching over 10 bases. The CDR3 totals 17 residues. Germline assignment: CDR1 DFQATT and CDR2 SNEGSKA (reference sequence). V shed 3 bases, J shed 0 bases, and the junction held 8 bases outside the gene matches. The CDR3: CSASPGTGAVAKNIQYF. The DNA of the CDR3 is TGCAGTGCTAGTCCCGGGACAGGGGCCGTAGCCAAAAACATTCAGTACTTC.

This clonotype was seen repeatedly, ten times or more. J is TRBJ2-5 and V is TRBV20-1; the D gene is possibly TRBD2 (6 bases). The CDR3 covers 14 residues. The V end lost 6 bases, the J end lost 1 base, and 15 bases lay between the germline ends. CDR1 and CDR2 from the germline V gene are DFQATT and SNEGSKA (reference sequence). Here the CDR3 DNA reads TGCAGTGCCCATACCCGGGGGATCCAAGAGACCCAGTACTTC. As protein: CSAHTRGIQETQYF.

A few counts support this clonotype. Here the CDR3 reads CSASVLPPGTGVETQYF. The CDR3, as DNA: TGCAGTGCTAGTGTCTTACCCCCAGGGACAGGGGTAGAGACCCAGTACTTC. V is TRBV20-1 and J is TRBJ2-5, with 10 positions matching TRBD1. The CDR3 has 17 residues. The junction had 14 bases not matched to a gene; V was cut back by 3 bases and J by 4 bases. Germline CDR1 is DFQATT and CDR2 is SNEGSKA (reference sequence).

Comments on this clonotype: Relative to the germline gene, one junction end is altered; a read error may explain this. The rearrangement links TRBV5-4 to TRBJ2-6; D is possibly TRBD1 or TRBD2 (5 bases each). CDR1 and CDR2 from the germline V gene are SGHNT and YYREEE (reference sequence). This CDR3 is 18 amino acids long. The CDR3 loop reads CASEKRLSGTTGANGLTF. The CDR3 bases are TGTGCCAGCGAAAAGCGACTCAGCGGTACGACTGGGGCCAACGGCCTGACTTTC.

The sample holds many counts of this clonotype. V usage is TRBV10-3 and J usage is TRBJ2-5; TRBD2 agrees at 7 bases. Per germline, CDR1 ENHRY and CDR2 SYGVKD. The CDR3 has 13 amino acids. The V gene end was trimmed by 6 bases and the J gene end by 2 bases; junction bases not matched to a gene: 3. CDR3 DNA: TGTGCCATCAGGGAAGCGGGGCAAGAGACCCAGTACTTC. It codes for CAIREAGQETQYF.

This clonotype appeared many times. This CDR3 is CASSFTAGGRNEQYF. DNA of the CDR3: TGTGCCAGCAGCTTTACAGCGGGAGGGCGTAACGAGCAGTACTTC. The chain combines TRBV7-2 with TRBJ2-7; 10 bases are shared with TRBD2. The CDR3 extends over 15 amino acids. Germline V CDR1 and CDR2: SGHTA, FQGNSA. J lost 5 bases, V lost 3 bases, and 7 bases had no gene match.

On this clonotype: A much bigger clone sits one base away, suggesting this may be a read error. This sequence joins TRBV7-9 and TRBJ2-7; 8 nucleotides align to TRBD1. There are 15 residues in the CDR3. The germline gives CDR1 SEHNR, CDR2 FQNEAQ (reference sequence). The CDR3 coding sequence is TGTGCCAGCAGCCAAACCGGGACAGGTGACTACGAGCATTACTTC. Translation gives CASSQTGTGDYEHYF.

This clonotype was seen at least ten times. This chain uses TRBV27 with TRBJ2-1; D remains unclear. The CDR3 extends over 14 amino acids. V was clipped by 8 bases and J by 6 bases, with 17 bases between them. Germline loops: CDR1 MNHEY, CDR2 SMNVEV (reference sequence). The CDR3 loop reads CASWSAYGLNEQFF. The CDR3 DNA reads TGTGCCAGCTGGAGCGCCTACGGGCTCAATGAGCAGTTCTTC.

This clonotype has ten or more counts. The chain uses TRBV20-1 and TRBJ2-1; 9 bases fit TRBD2. Germline loops: CDR1 DFQATT, CDR2 SNEGSKA (reference sequence). This CDR3 is 18 amino acids long. V lost 1 base to trimming and J lost 4 bases; unmatched junction nucleotides: 14. The CDR3 bases are TGCAGTGCTAGAGTGTATCGAGGGGCTAGCGGGACGTACAATGAGCAGTTCTTC. This sequence encodes CSARVYRGASGTYNEQFF.

The chain recombines TRBV7-2 with TRBJ2-1; 7 bases map to TRBD2. The CDR3 loop spans 16 amino acids. The V gene end was trimmed by 1 base and the J gene end by 3 bases; junction bases not matched to a gene: 6. Germline CDR1 reads SGHTA; CDR2 reads FQGNSA. CDR3 in DNA: TGTGCCAGCAGCTTAGGGGTGCGGGGGAGCTACAATGAGCAGTTCTTC. It yields the protein CASSLGVRGSYNEQFF.

This rearrangement joins TRBV15 to TRBJ2-1; D gene uncertain. V lost 0 bases, J lost 8 bases, and 8 bases lay in between. The CDR3 is 13 amino acids. Germline V gene lookup returns CDR1 LNHNV and CDR2 YYDKDF (reference sequence). CDR3: CATSRDLGYEQFF. Written as DNA, the CDR3 is TGTGCCACCAGCAGAGATCTGGGGTATGAGCAGTTCTTC.

This clonotype has a handful of counts. V gene TRBV9 combines with J gene TRBJ1-2; weak D call: TRBD1 (5 bases). Germline lookup yields CDR1 SGDLS and CDR2 YYNGEE. CDR3 length: 14 amino acids. V shed 0 bases and J shed 0 bases, with 6 bases lying between them. In DNA form, the CDR3 reads TGTGCCAGCAGCGTAGGGGGGACTAACTATGGCTACACCTTC. Protein product: CASSVGGTNYGYTF.

This clonotype was found many times. The chain links TRBV12-3 or TRBV12-4 to TRBJ2-5; D gene uncertain. The length of the CDR3 is 13 residues. The germline V and J ends were trimmed by 0 bases and 9 bases, with 11 bases remaining between them. The CDR3 reads CASSLANGWAQYF. DNA for the CDR3: TGTGCCAGCAGTTTAGCGAACGGTTGGGCCCAGTACTTC.

This clonotype was found a few times. The chain links TRBV20-1 to TRBJ2-2, with 10 bases identical to TRBD2. V shed 2 bases and J 7 bases; nucleotides not matched to a gene: 7. Looked up from germline, CDR1 is DFQATT and CDR2 is SNEGSKA (reference sequence). The CDR3 is made up of 15 amino acids. As DNA, the CDR3 is TGCAGTGCTAGATTAAGCGGGAGGGCCATCGGGGAGCTGTTTTTT. Its protein product is CSARLSGRAIGELFF.

Only a few counts were recorded for this clonotype. The rearrangement links TRBV9 to TRBJ1-2; D not certain. The CDR3 runs to 14 residues. With 0 bases removed from V and 7 bases from J, the gap between germline ends came to 13 bases. Germline CDR1 reads SGDLS; CDR2 reads YYNGEE. DNA for the CDR3: TGTGCCAGCAGCGTAGAATATGAGTTTGTTGGCTACACCTTC. Its protein product is CASSVEYEFVGYTF.

The J gene is TRBJ2-7, the V gene TRBV12-3 or TRBV12-4; D is unclear. The CDR3 is 12 residues long. Deletions cut 5 bases from V and 5 bases from J, with 10 bases between. The CDR3 DNA reads as TGTGCCAGCAGTCACGACCGGAACGAGCAGTACTTC. Protein product: CASSHDRNEQYF.

This clonotype appeared many times. The chain joins TRBV29-1 to TRBJ1-2, with 8 bases lining up with TRBD1. This CDR3 spans 12 amino acids. The junction had 5 bases not matched to a gene; V was cut back by 4 bases and J by 7 bases. Germline-derived CDR1 and CDR2 are SQVTM and ANQGSEA. Here the CDR3 DNA reads TGCAGCGTTGGCAGGGGGCAAGGTGGCTACACCTTC. It translates to CSVGRGQGGYTF.

V gene TRBV19 combines with J gene TRBJ2-1; D remains ambiguous. The CDR3 length is 16 residues. Trimming pared 3 bases from V and 5 bases from J, leaving 17 bases between. CDR1 is LNHDA and CDR2 is SQIVND in the germline V gene (reference sequence). As DNA, the CDR3 is TGTGCCAGTAGTATTATGGTTTTCCCCCTAGACAATGAGCAGTTCTTC. Protein sequence: CASSIMVFPLDNEQFF. Combining the CDR3 with reference TRBV19 and TRBJ2-1 gives the whole variable domain DGGITQSPKYLFRKEGQNVTLSCEQNLNHDAMYWYRQDPGQGLRLIYYSQIVNDFQKGDIAEGYSVSREKKESFPLTVTSAQKNPTAFYLCASSIMVFPLDNEQFFGPGTRLTVL.

In its sample, this clonotype was seen many times. The chain has TRBV20-1 and TRBJ2-1; D is perhaps TRBD1 (6 bases). Per germline, CDR1 DFQATT and CDR2 SNEGSKA (reference sequence). V dropped 5 bases and J dropped 7 bases, with 12 bases sitting between them. The CDR3 contains 12 residues. CDR3 loop: CSAPYQGNEQFF. Written as DNA, the CDR3 is TGCAGTGCTCCTTATCAGGGGAATGAGCAGTTCTTC.

This clonotype was picked up many times. This chain uses TRBV20-1 with TRBJ1-6; D is unresolved. V lost 7 bases, J lost 10 bases, and 20 bases lay in between. This CDR3 contains 14 residues. Germline V lookup: CDR1 DFQATT, CDR2 SNEGSKA (reference sequence). DNA for the CDR3: TGCAGTGAGAGGGTCAGCGGTGGATTCTCACCCCTCCACTTT. This translates into CSERVSGGFSPLHF.

This clonotype was detected many times. The chain employs TRBV3-1 and TRBJ2-5; D may be TRBD1 (6 bases). V lost 0 bases, J lost 9 bases, and 14 bases lay in between. Per the germline V gene, CDR1 is LGHDT and CDR2 is YNNKEL (reference sequence). The CDR3 consists of 14 residues. As DNA, the CDR3 is TGTGCCAGCAGCCAAGATAGCCGGACAGTTCCCCAGTACTTC. This codes for CASSQDSRTVPQYF.

The sample holds many counts of this clonotype. The chain uses TRBV7-6 and TRBJ2-7; D might be TRBD2 (6 bases). From germline, CDR1 is SGHVS and CDR2 FNYEAQ. Trimming took 5 bases from V and 5 from J, leaving 16 bases between them. This CDR3 comprises 14 residues. CDR3 protein: CASSPLVGGNEQYF. CDR3 DNA: TGTGCCAGCAGCCCTCTAGTCGGGGGAAACGAGCAGTACTTC. Combining the CDR3 with reference TRBV7-6 and TRBJ2-7 gives the whole variable domain GAGVSQSPRYKVTKRGQDVALRCDPISGHVSLYWYRQALGQGPEFLTYFNYEAQQDKSGLPNDRFSAERPEGSISTLTIQRTEQRDSAMYRCASSPLVGGNEQYFGPGTRLTVT.

This clonotype turned up a few times. The V gene is TRBV6-5, the J gene TRBJ2-1; either TRBD1 or TRBD2 may supply D (5 bases each). The length of the CDR3 is 14 residues. Germline V gene sequence: CDR1 MNHEY, CDR2 SVGAGI. With 2 bases removed from V and 2 bases from J, the gap between germline ends came to 7 bases. CDR3 DNA: TGTGCCAGCAGTTACGGGACCACCTACAATGAGCAGTTCTTC. Its protein is CASSYGTTYNEQFF.

This clonotype was found a few times. The rearrangement joins TRBV6-5 to TRBJ2-2, with 7 bases identical to TRBD2. The CDR3 consists of 17 residues. Germline V gene data show CDR1 as MNHEY and CDR2 as SVGAGI. The ends lost 2 bases at V and 1 base at J; junction bases unmatched: 7. CDR3 region: CASSYTSSGGNTGELFF. DNA for the CDR3: TGTGCCAGCAGTTACACCTCTAGCGGAGGGAACACCGGGGAGCTGTTTTTT.

Ten or more counts support this clonotype. This chain connects TRBV20-1 to TRBJ2-3; D remains unclear. Germline assignment: CDR1 DFQATT and CDR2 SNEGSKA (reference sequence). V lost 6 bases to trimming and J lost 5 bases, with 21 bases between them. This CDR3 has 15 amino acids. This chain's CDR3 is CSAKASTPGLDTQYF. The CDR3 DNA follows: TGCAGTGCGAAAGCGTCAACCCCCGGGTTAGATACGCAGTATTTT.

The chain uses TRBV5-1 and TRBJ2-7; 7 nucleotides align to TRBD2. The germline CDR1 and CDR2 sequences are SGHRS and YFSETQ. The CDR3 length is 16 residues. Germline trimming cut 3 bases from V and 2 bases from J; bases unmatched to any gene: 11. CDR3 nucleotide sequence: TGCGCCAGCAGCTCTTCACCGGGGAGGGAAACCTACGAGCAGTACTTC. Protein: CASSSSPGRETYEQYF.

In this sample, this clonotype turned up many times. The chain combines TRBV20-1 with TRBJ2-7, with TRBD2 matching over 11 bases. Germline assignment: CDR1 DFQATT and CDR2 SNEGSKA (reference sequence). With V trimmed by 5 bases and J by 2 bases, 8 bases remained unmatched. This CDR3 has 15 amino acids. The CDR3 reads CSAGRLAGGTYEQYF. The CDR3 DNA follows: TGCAGTGCTGGACGGCTAGCGGGAGGAACCTACGAGCAGTACTTC.